One sample yielded the 28 T cell receptor beta chains listed below, sequenced in a study of T cell responses to AZD1222 COVID-19 vaccine. Some clones are missing from TCRdb's copy, which holds only in-frame ones; the method was immunoSEQ multiplex PCR. The table shows roughly 120,000 clones, with approximately 90% occurring only once. The sequencing here drew on peripheral blood, taken 28 days after the second AZD1222 dose. The receptors originated from an adult who received the AZD1222 COVID-19 vaccine.

The V and J genes are TRBV7-8 and TRBJ1-1, with D unresolved. The V gene lost 1 base and the J gene lost 7 bases, with 19 bases spanning the gap. The CDR3 has 16 residues. CDR1 is SGHVS and CDR2 is FQNEAQ in the germline V gene. The DNA of the CDR3 is TGTGCCAGCAGCTTAGTCCGCGGCGGAGAGAAGGTTGAAGCTTTCTTT. Protein: CASSLVRGGEKVEAFF. The full variable domain, rest sourced from reference TRBV7-8 and TRBJ1-1, is GAGVSQSPRYKVAKRGQDVALRCDPISGHVSLFWYQQALGQGPEFLTYFQNEAQLDKSGLPSDRFFAERPEGSVSTLKIQRTQQEDSAVYLCASSLVRGGEKVEAFFGQGTRLTVV.

The CDR3 loop reads CATRDQANYGYTF. The DNA for the CDR3 is TGTGCCACCCGGGACCAGGCCAACTATGGCTACACCTTC. This chain uses TRBV10-3 with TRBJ1-2; D is perhaps TRBD1 (5 bases). V was clipped by 10 bases and J by 2 bases, with 14 bases between them. The CDR3 is 13 amino acids. Germline V lookup: CDR1 ENHRY, CDR2 SYGVKD.

This clone came up once. This chain links TRBV18 with TRBJ1-5; D gene uncertain. There are 15 residues in the CDR3. The V gene's germline CDR1 is KGHSH and CDR2 LQKENI. V was cut by 2 bases and J by 0 bases, with 8 bases left in between. This chain's CDR3 is CASSPRGNSNQPQHF. The CDR3 DNA follows: TGTGCCAGCTCACCAAGAGGGAATAGCAATCAGCCCCAGCATTTT.

The chain joins TRBV6-6 to TRBJ2-2; unclear D gene. This CDR3 spans 14 amino acids. V lost 9 bases and J 3 bases, leaving 14 bases between the germline ends. The germline V gene encodes CDR1 MNHNY and CDR2 SVGAGI (reference sequence). The chain's CDR3 is CASSFTTHTGELFF. The CDR3 DNA is TGTGCCAGTTCATTCACTACCCACACCGGGGAGCTGTTTTTT.

V is TRBV7-8 and J is TRBJ2-2; 8 bases line up with TRBD2. This CDR3 is built from 16 residues. Germline trimming cut 2 bases from V and 4 bases from J; bases unmatched to any gene: 6. CDR1 and CDR2 (germline): SGHVS, FQNEAQ. The CDR3, as DNA: TGTGCCAGCAGCTTACGGGGGGGGCCGGGCACCGGGGAGCTGTTTTTT. Amino acids: CASSLRGGPGTGELFF. The whole variable domain, filled in from reference TRBV7-8 and TRBJ2-2, reads GAGVSQSPRYKVAKRGQDVALRCDPISGHVSLFWYQQALGQGPEFLTYFQNEAQLDKSGLPSDRFFAERPEGSVSTLKIQRTQQEDSAVYLCASSLRGGPGTGELFFGEGSRLTVL.

This clone was detected only once. This chain uses TRBV7-2 with TRBJ1-3; a possible D gene is TRBD1 (6 bases). Looked up from germline, CDR1 is SGHTA and CDR2 is FQGNSA. This CDR3 has 16 residues. V lost 5 bases to trimming and J lost 0 bases, with 14 bases between them. The CDR3 reads CASSPQGGASGNTIYF. As DNA, the CDR3 is TGTGCCAGCAGCCCCCAAGGGGGGGCCTCTGGAAACACCATATATTTT.

The V gene is TRBV5-1, the J gene TRBJ2-5; tentatively, D is TRBD2 (5 bases). V lost 5 bases, J lost 5 bases, and 19 bases lay in between. The CDR3 runs to 15 residues. Germline V gives CDR1 SGHRS, CDR2 YFSETQ. CDR3 coding DNA: TGCGCCAGCAGTCCAGTCGTTAGCGCGCCGGAGACCCAGTACTTC. Its translation is CASSPVVSAPETQYF.

The chain is built from TRBV18 and TRBJ1-1, with a weak D call TRBD1 (5 bases). Germline CDR1 KGHSH, CDR2 LQKENI. The CDR3 covers 13 residues. V was trimmed by 5 bases and J by 0 bases, leaving 7 bases between them. CDR3 nucleotides: TGTGCCAGCTCAGAACAGGTGAACACTGAAGCTTTCTTT. Encoded protein: CASSEQVNTEAFF. The whole variable domain, remainder taken from reference TRBV18 and TRBJ1-1, is NAGVMQNPRHLVRRRGQEARLRCSPMKGHSHVYWYRQLPEEGLKFMVYLQKENIIDESGMPKERFSAEFPKEGPSILRIQQVVRGDSAAYFCASSEQVNTEAFFGQGTRLTVV.

V gene TRBV19 combines with J gene TRBJ1-2, with a possible D match to TRBD1 (5 bases). This CDR3 contains 14 residues. Per germline, CDR1 LNHDA and CDR2 SQIVND (reference sequence). The V end lost 10 bases, the J end lost 4 bases, and 19 bases lay between the germline ends. CDR3: CATTEQVSGYGYTF. In DNA form, the CDR3 reads TGTGCCACAACAGAACAGGTTTCTGGCTATGGCTACACCTTC.

V and J are TRBV6-6 and TRBJ1-5, with TRBD1 matching 9 bases. The J segment lost 5 bases and the V segment lost 6 bases, leaving 5 bases of the junction unmatched. The CDR3 contains 14 residues. Germline CDR1 is MNHNY and CDR2 is SVGAGI (reference sequence). The CDR3 DNA reads as TGTGCCAGCAGACCGGGACAGGGCGATCAGCCCCAGCATTTT. As protein: CASRPGQGDQPQHF.

The chain recombines TRBV6-5 with TRBJ2-3; 11 bases match TRBD2. This CDR3 spans 15 amino acids. After removal of 3 bases from V and 6 bases from J, the junction contained 5 bases not matched to a gene. The germline V gene has CDR1 MNHEY and CDR2 SVGAGI. This chain's CDR3 is CASSYGTSGEDTQYF. CDR3 nucleotides: TGTGCCAGCAGTTATGGGACTAGCGGAGAGGATACGCAGTATTTT.

The chain is built from TRBV29-1 and TRBJ2-7, with a weak D call TRBD1 (6 bases). Germline V CDR1 and CDR2: SQVTM, ANQGSEA. The CDR3 totals 13 residues. V was shortened by 6 bases and J by 4 bases, with 16 bases between the two germline ends. CDR3 coding DNA: TGCAGCGTCGAAACCGGGACACTGTACGAGCAGTACTTC. As protein: CSVETGTLYEQYF.

This clone appeared once. The gene calls are TRBV12-3 or TRBV12-4 and TRBJ1-1, with D perhaps TRBD1 (5 bases). Trimming removed 2 bases from V and 6 bases from J, with 7 bases in between. This CDR3 is 12 amino acids long. CDR3 residues: CASSLRDAEAFF. The CDR3 region has the DNA TGTGCCAGCAGTTTAAGGGACGCTGAAGCTTTCTTT.

The V call is TRBV7-9, the J call TRBJ1-5; TRBD1 might be the D (6 bases). Germline V gives CDR1 SEHNR, CDR2 FQNEAQ (reference sequence). The germline V and J ends were trimmed by 5 bases and 4 bases, with 12 bases remaining between them. This CDR3 comprises 14 residues. The CDR3 region has the DNA TGTGCCAGCAGCATACAGGGCTCAAATCAGCCCCAGCATTTT. Protein product: CASSIQGSNQPQHF.

This clone was detected once. V is TRBV7-9 and J is TRBJ2-6, with a tentative D call TRBD1 (6 bases). Germline V gene lookup returns CDR1 SEHNR and CDR2 FQNEAQ (reference sequence). Trimming pared 4 bases from V and 2 bases from J, leaving 12 bases between. The CDR3 loop spans 16 amino acids. The CDR3 protein is CASSSRGGPGANVLTF. The CDR3 bases are TGTGCCAGCAGCTCCAGGGGTGGCCCTGGGGCCAACGTCCTGACTTTC.

This chain links TRBV7-9 with TRBJ2-3, with D possibly matching TRBD2 (7 bases). The CDR3 contains 15 residues. Germline V lookup: CDR1 SEHNR, CDR2 FQNEAQ (reference sequence). V dropped 3 bases and J dropped 4 bases, with 14 bases sitting between them. The CDR3 DNA sequence: TGTGCCAGCAGCTTTTCGGGGGGCCGCGCAGATACGCAGTATTTT. It is translated as CASSFSGGRADTQYF.

The chain employs TRBV6-4 and TRBJ2-2, with D uncertain. Trimming removed 3 bases from V and 4 bases from J, with 3 bases in between. The germline gives CDR1 MRHNA, CDR2 SNTAGT. The CDR3 runs to 12 residues. This CDR3 reads CASSDFTGELFF. In nucleotides, the CDR3 is TGTGCCAGCAGTGATTTCACCGGGGAGCTGTTTTTT.

There are a few counts of this clone. The chain uses TRBV2 and TRBJ1-5; D unclear. Germline V gene sequence: CDR1 SNHLY, CDR2 FYNNEI. This CDR3 spans 14 amino acids. Between the trimmed V and J ends, which lost 0 bases and 7 bases, there was a span of 10 bases. The CDR3 sequence is CASSEATREQPQHF. Here the CDR3 DNA reads TGTGCCAGCAGTGAAGCCACCCGCGAACAGCCCCAGCATTTT.

This sequence joins TRBV2 and TRBJ1-5, with D perhaps matching TRBD1 (6 bases). CDR1 SNHLY and CDR2 FYNNEI come from the germline V gene. The CDR3 length is 17 residues. The germline V and J ends were trimmed by 1 base and 1 base, with 14 bases remaining between them. The CDR3 bases are TGTGCCAGCAGTGAAGGGAACGGGGGGCGAAGCAATCAGCCCCAGCATTTT. Encoded protein: CASSEGNGGRSNQPQHF.

The chain uses TRBV7-9 and TRBJ1-2; D is unclear. The V end lost 2 bases, the J end lost 4 bases, and 14 bases lay between the germline ends. This CDR3 is 15 amino acids long. The germline V gene encodes CDR1 SEHNR and CDR2 FQNEAQ (reference sequence). The CDR3 bases are TGTGCCAGCAGCTTACCCAATACACGGACCTATGGCTACACCTTC. This translates into CASSLPNTRTYGYTF.

The rearrangement uses TRBV15 and TRBJ1-1; weak D call: TRBD1 (5 bases). This CDR3 contains 14 residues. Trimming took off 1 base at V and 5 bases at J, with 11 bases between the two ends. Germline V gene sequence: CDR1 LNHNV, CDR2 YYDKDF (reference sequence). The CDR3 DNA reads TGTGCCACCAGCAGAGCCGCAGGGATAACTGAAGCTTTCTTT. Amino acids: CATSRAAGITEAFF.

The chain carries TRBV6-5 and TRBJ1-2; D may be TRBD1 (5 bases). CDR1 and CDR2 (germline): MNHEY, SVGAGI. The CDR3 has 15 residues. Deletions cut 0 bases from V and 1 base from J, with 9 bases between. CDR3 protein: CASSYSKGYNYGYTF. The CDR3 DNA follows: TGTGCCAGCAGTTACTCGAAGGGGTATAACTATGGCTACACCTTC.

V is TRBV29-1 and J is TRBJ1-2; no definite D call. V was shortened by 8 bases and J by 8 bases, with 9 bases between the two germline ends. Per germline, CDR1 SQVTM and CDR2 ANQGSEA. This CDR3 comprises 9 residues. The CDR3 loop is CSLEGGYTF. The DNA of the CDR3 is TGCAGCCTAGAAGGAGGCTACACCTTC.

This clone has a single count. The DNA of the CDR3 is TGTGCCAGCAGCCGATATGAATCCTACGAGCAGTACTTC. Its translation is CASSRYESYEQYF. The chain has TRBV5-8 and TRBJ2-7; D is undetermined. Germline lookup yields CDR1 SGHTS and CDR2 YDEGEE. The V end was cut by 4 bases, the J end by 1 base, with 9 bases between. CDR3 size: 13 residues.

The rearrangement uses TRBV6-4 and TRBJ1-2, with TRBD1 as a possible D gene (6 bases). This CDR3 is 12 amino acids long. Germline lookup yields CDR1 MRHNA and CDR2 SNTAGT. V was pared by 5 bases and J by 8 bases, with 12 bases between. DNA for the CDR3: TGTGCCAGCAGTCACAGGGTAGGAGGCTACACCTTC. The encoded protein is CASSHRVGGYTF.

This sequence joins TRBV6-4 and TRBJ2-6; D possibly uses TRBD1 or TRBD2 (5 bases each). The germline V and J ends were trimmed by 8 bases and 0 bases, with 14 bases remaining between them. Per the germline V gene, CDR1 is MRHNA and CDR2 is SNTAGT. The CDR3 covers 16 residues. The CDR3 loop reads CASARTGTSGANVLTF. The CDR3 coding sequence is TGTGCCAGCGCGCGGACTGGGACCTCTGGGGCCAACGTCCTGACTTTC.

J is TRBJ1-1 and V is TRBV10-3; D is possibly TRBD1 (6 bases). Germline loops: CDR1 ENHRY, CDR2 SYGVKD. This CDR3 has 15 residues. V was shortened by 4 bases and J by 1 base, with 13 bases between the two germline ends. The CDR3 DNA reads as TGTGCCATCAGTGGGGGACGGGGACAGAACACTGAAGCTTTCTTT. Its protein product is CAISGGRGQNTEAFF.

The chain employs TRBV18 and TRBJ1-3, with 7 bases identical to TRBD1. The trim removed 4 bases at V and 0 bases at J, leaving 6 bases unmatched. Germline CDR1 reads KGHSH; CDR2 reads LQKENI. The CDR3 consists of 16 residues. The CDR3, as DNA: TGTGCCAGCTCACTACGACAGGGCCTCTCTGGAAACACCATATATTTT. This gives the protein CASSLRQGLSGNTIYF.